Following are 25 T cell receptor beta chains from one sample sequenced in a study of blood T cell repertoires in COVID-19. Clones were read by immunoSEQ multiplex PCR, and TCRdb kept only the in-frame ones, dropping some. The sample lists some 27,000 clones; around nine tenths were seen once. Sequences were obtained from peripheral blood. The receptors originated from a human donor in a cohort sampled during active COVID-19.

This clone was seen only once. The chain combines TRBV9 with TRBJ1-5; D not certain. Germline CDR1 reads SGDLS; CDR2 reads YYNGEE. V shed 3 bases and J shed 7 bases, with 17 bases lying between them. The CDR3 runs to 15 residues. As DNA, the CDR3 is TGTGCCAGCAGCGCGTCCCCGGGTCTCAACCAGCCCCAGCATTTT. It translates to CASSASPGLNQPQHF.

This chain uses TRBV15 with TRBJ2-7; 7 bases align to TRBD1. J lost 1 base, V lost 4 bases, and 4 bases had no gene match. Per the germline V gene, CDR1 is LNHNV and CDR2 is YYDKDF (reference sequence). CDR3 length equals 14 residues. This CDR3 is CATSNRQGSYEQYF. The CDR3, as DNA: TGTGCCACCAGCAATAGACAGGGATCCTACGAGCAGTACTTC.

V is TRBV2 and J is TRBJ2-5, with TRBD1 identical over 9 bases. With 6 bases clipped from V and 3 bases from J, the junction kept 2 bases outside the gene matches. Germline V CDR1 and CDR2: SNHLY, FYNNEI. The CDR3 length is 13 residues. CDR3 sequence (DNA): TGTGCCAGCAGGCGGGACAGGGAAGAGACCCAGTACTTC. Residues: CASRRDREETQYF.

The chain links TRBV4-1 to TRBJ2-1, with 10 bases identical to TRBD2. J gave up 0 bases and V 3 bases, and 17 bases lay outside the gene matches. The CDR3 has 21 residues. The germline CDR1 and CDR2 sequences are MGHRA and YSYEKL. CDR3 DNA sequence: TGCGCCAGCAGCCAGTCCCCGGGACTAGCGCTTGTCAGGAGCTCCTACAATGAGCAGTTCTTC. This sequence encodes CASSQSPGLALVRSSYNEQFF.

The CDR3 DNA reads as TGCGCCAGCAGTGGGACTACGAACACCGGGGAGCTGTTTTTT. It translates to CASSGTTNTGELFF. V gene TRBV10-1 combines with J gene TRBJ2-2; D is possibly TRBD2 (6 bases). The CDR3 runs to 14 residues. The germline gives CDR1 WNHNN, CDR2 SYGVQD (reference sequence). The ends were cut back, 4 bases at V and 0 bases at J, with 6 bases in the middle.

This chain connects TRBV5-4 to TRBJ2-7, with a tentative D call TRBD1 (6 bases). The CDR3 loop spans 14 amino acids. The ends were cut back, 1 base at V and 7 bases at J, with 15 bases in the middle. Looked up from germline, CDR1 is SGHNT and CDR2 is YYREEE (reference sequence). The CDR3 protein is CASSLQGTHREQYF. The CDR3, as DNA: TGTGCCAGCAGCTTGCAGGGGACCCATCGAGAGCAGTACTTC.

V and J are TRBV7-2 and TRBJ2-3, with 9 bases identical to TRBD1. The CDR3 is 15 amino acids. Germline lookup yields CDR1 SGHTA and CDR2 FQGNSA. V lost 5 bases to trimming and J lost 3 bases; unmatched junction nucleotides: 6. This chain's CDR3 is CASSQSGQGTDTQYF. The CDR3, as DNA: TGTGCCAGCAGCCAATCCGGACAGGGGACAGATACGCAGTATTTT.

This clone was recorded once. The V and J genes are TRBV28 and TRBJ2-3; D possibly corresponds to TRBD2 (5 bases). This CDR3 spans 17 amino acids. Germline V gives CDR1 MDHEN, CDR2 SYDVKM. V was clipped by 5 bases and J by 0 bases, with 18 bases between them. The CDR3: CASSRSDLRPSTDTQYF. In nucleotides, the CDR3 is TGTGCCAGCAGTCGTTCGGACTTACGACCTAGCACAGATACGCAGTATTTT.

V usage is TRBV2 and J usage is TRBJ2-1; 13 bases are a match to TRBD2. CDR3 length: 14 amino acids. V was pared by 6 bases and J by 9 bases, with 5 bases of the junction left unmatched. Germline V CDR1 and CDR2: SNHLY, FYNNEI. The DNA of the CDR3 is TGTGCCAGCAGAAAGGGACTAGCGGGAAGTGAGCAGTTCTTC. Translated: CASRKGLAGSEQFF. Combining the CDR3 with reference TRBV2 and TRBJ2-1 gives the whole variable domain EPEVTQTPSHQVTQMGQEVILRCVPISNHLYFYWYRQILGQKVEFLVSFYNNEISEKSEIFDDQFSVERPDGSNFTLKIRSTKLEDSAMYFCASRKGLAGSEQFFGPGTRLTVL.

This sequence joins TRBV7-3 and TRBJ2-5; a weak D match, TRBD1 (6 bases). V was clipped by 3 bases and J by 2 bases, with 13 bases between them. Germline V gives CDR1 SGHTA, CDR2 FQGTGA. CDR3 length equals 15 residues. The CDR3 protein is CASSLSAGDQETQYF. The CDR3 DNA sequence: TGTGCCAGCAGCTTGTCCGCAGGGGATCAAGAGACCCAGTACTTC.

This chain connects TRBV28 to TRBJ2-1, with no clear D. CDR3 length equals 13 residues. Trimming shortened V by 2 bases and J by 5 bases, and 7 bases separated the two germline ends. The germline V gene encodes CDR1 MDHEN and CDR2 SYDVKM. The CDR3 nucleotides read TGTGCCAGCAGTTTAAGACTGAACAATGAGCAGTTCTTC. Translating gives CASSLRLNNEQFF.

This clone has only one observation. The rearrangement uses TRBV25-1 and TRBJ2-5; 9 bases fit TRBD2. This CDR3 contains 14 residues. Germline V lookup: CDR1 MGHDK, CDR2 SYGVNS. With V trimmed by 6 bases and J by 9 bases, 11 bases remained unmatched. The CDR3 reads CASRAPSGVEAQYF. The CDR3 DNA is TGTGCCAGCAGAGCCCCTAGCGGGGTGGAGGCCCAGTACTTC.

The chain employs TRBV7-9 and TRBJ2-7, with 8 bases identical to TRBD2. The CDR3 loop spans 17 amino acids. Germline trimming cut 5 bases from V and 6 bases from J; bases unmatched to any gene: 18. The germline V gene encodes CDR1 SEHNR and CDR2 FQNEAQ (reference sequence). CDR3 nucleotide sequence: TGTGCCAGCAGCCCTACCTCGGGGGGGTTAGGGGGAACCGAGCAGTACTTC. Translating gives CASSPTSGGLGGTEQYF.

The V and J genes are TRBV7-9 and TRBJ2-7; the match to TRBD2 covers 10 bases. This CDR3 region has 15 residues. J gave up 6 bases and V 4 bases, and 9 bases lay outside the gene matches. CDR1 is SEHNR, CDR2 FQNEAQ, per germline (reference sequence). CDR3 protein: CASSSSPSGSREQYF. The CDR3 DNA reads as TGTGCCAGCAGCTCCTCTCCTAGCGGGAGCCGCGAGCAGTACTTC.

Written as DNA, the CDR3 is TGTGCCAGCAGTTGGGACAGCCTAAAGGAGCAGTACTTC. It codes for CASSWDSLKEQYF. This sequence joins TRBV6-6 and TRBJ2-7, with 7 bases aligning to TRBD1. The CDR3 sequence is 13 residues long. CDR1 and CDR2 from the germline V gene are MNHNY and SVGAGI (reference sequence). V gave up 4 bases and J gave up 7 bases; unmatched junction bases: 7.

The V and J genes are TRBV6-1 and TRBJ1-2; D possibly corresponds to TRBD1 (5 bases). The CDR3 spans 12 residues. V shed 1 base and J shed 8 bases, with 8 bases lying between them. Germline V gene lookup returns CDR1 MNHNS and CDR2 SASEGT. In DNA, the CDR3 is TGTGCCAGCAGTGAAGGGGGGGTCGGCTACACCTTC. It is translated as CASSEGGVGYTF.

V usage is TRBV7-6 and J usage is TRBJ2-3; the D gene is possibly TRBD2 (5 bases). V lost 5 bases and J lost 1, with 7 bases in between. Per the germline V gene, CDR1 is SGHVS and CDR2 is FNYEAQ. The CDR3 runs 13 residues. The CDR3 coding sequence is TGTGCCAGCAGCCTCGGGGGCACAGATACGCAGTATTTT. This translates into CASSLGGTDTQYF.

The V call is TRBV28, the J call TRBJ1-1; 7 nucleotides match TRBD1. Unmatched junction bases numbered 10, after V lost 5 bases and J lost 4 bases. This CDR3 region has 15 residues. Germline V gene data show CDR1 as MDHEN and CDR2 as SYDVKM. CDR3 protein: CASSPSSGGSTEAFF. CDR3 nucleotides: TGTGCCAGCAGTCCTTCCTCAGGGGGAAGCACTGAAGCTTTCTTT. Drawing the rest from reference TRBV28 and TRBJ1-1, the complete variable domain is DVKVTQSSRYLVKRTGEKVFLECVQDMDHENMFWYRQDPGLGLRLIYFSYDVKMKEKGDIPEGYSVSREKKERFSLILESASTNQTSMYLCASSPSSGGSTEAFFGQGTRLTVV.

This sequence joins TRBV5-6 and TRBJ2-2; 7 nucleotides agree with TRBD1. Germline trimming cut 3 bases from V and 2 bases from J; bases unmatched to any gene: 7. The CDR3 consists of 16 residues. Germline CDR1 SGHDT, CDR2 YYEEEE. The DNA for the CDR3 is TGTGCCAGCAGCTGGCCGGGACAGAGTAACACCGGGGAGCTGTTTTTT. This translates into CASSWPGQSNTGELFF.

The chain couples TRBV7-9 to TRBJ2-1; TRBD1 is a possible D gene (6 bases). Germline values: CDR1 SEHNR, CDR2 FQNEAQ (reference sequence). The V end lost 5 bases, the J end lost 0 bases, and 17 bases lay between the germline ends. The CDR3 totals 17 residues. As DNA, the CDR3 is TGTGCCAGCAGCCCTGGTGTTGGGGGCCGCTCCTACAATGAGCAGTTCTTC. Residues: CASSPGVGGRSYNEQFF.

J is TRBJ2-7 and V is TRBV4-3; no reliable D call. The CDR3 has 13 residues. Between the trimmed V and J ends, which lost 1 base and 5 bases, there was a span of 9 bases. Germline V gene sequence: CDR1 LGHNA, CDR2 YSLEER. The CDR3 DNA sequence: TGCGCCAGCAGCCAAGCCAGCGTCGACGAGCAGTACTTC. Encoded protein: CASSQASVDEQYF.

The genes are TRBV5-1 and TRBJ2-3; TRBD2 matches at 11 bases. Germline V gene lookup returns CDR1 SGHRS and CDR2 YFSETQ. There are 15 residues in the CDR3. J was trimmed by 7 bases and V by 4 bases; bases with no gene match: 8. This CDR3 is CASSQTSGSLNTQYF. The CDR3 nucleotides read TGCGCCAGCAGCCAAACTAGCGGGAGTTTGAATACGCAGTATTTT. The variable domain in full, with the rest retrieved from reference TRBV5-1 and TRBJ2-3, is KAGVTQTPRYLIKTRGQQVTLSCSPISGHRSVSWYQQTPGQGLQFLFEYFSETQRNKGNFPGRFSGRQFSNSRSEMNVSTLELGDSALYLCASSQTSGSLNTQYFGPGTRLTVL.

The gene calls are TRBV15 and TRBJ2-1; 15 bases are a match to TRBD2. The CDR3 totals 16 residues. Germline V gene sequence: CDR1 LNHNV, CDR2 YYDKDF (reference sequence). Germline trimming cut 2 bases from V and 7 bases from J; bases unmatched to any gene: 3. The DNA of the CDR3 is TGTGCCACCAGCAGAACCGGGACTAGCGGGAGGAATGAGCAGTTCTTC. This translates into CATSRTGTSGRNEQFF.

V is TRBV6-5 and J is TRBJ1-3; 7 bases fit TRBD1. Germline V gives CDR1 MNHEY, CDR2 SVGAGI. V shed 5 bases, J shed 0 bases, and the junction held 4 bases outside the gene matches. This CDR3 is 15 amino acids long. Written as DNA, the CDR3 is TGTGCCAGCAGTCGGACAGGATTCTCTGGAAACACCATATATTTT. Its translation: CASSRTGFSGNTIYF.

The CDR3 loop reads CATSDQGLRGRNEQFF. CDR3 in DNA: TGTGCCACCAGTGACCAGGGACTCCGGGGAAGGAATGAGCAGTTCTTC. V and J are TRBV24-1 and TRBJ2-1; tentative D call: TRBD2 (6 bases). Germline V gives CDR1 KGHDR, CDR2 SFDVKD. The CDR3 has 16 residues. V was trimmed by 4 bases and J by 7 bases, leaving 19 bases between them.